Following are 17 T cell receptor beta chains from one sample sequenced in a study of long-term antiretroviral therapy in people with HIV. immunoSEQ v3.0 was run at survey level. Repertoires were generated with immunoSEQ multiplex PCR, while TCRdb's copy carries only in-frame clones and drops some. The sample contains roughly 25,000 clones, around 77% of which appear only once. Sample: unsorted PBMCs, taken 2.1 years after starting antiretroviral therapy. The receptor set was obtained from a man aged 25-45 years with HIV.

The chain carries TRBV7-2 and TRBJ2-7, with 11 bases lining up with TRBD2. The germline gives CDR1 SGHTA, CDR2 FQGNSA. The CDR3 runs 15 residues. V trimming: 4 bases; J trimming: 0 bases; junction bases outside the gene matches: 2. CDR3: CASSSLAGDSYEQYF. CDR3 sequence (DNA): TGTGCCAGCAGCTCACTAGCGGGAGACTCCTACGAGCAGTACTTC.

This clone was observed a few times. The chain joins TRBV14 to TRBJ2-2, with D uncertain. Germline assignment: CDR1 SGHDN and CDR2 FVKESK. With 8 bases removed from V and 2 bases from J, the gap between germline ends came to 12 bases. This CDR3 is built from 14 residues. CDR3 loop: CASCLQANTGELFF. CDR3 nucleotide sequence: TGTGCCAGCTGCTTGCAGGCAAACACCGGGGAGCTGTTTTTT.

V and J are TRBV7-9 and TRBJ1-1; D is unresolved. Germline V gene lookup returns CDR1 SEHNR and CDR2 FQNEAQ (reference sequence). The CDR3 length is 14 residues. V was pared by 4 bases and J by 0 bases, with 9 bases between. The CDR3 loop is CASSSSLMNTEAFF. The CDR3 bases are TGTGCCAGCAGCTCCTCATTAATGAACACTGAAGCTTTCTTT.

This clone appeared once. The chain couples TRBV6-1 to TRBJ1-3, with 8 nucleotides matching TRBD1. The CDR3 has 14 residues. The V gene's germline CDR1 is MNHNS and CDR2 SASEGT. V was clipped by 6 bases and J by 2 bases; unmatched bases: 3. CDR3 sequence: CASSRGQAGNTIYF. The CDR3 DNA reads as TGTGCCAGCAGCCGGGGACAGGCTGGAAACACCATATATTTT.

The rearrangement links TRBV19 to TRBJ1-6; D call uncertain. V lost 6 bases and J lost 9, with 15 bases in between. This CDR3 spans 14 amino acids. Germline V gene data show CDR1 as LNHDA and CDR2 as SQIVND (reference sequence). The CDR3 region has the DNA TGTGCCAGTAGACCGGGGTCGGTGGGTTCACCCCTCCACTTT. Its protein is CASRPGSVGSPLHF.

This rearrangement joins TRBV27 to TRBJ2-1; 13 bases agree with TRBD2. The CDR3 is 19 residues long. Trimming cost V 2 bases and J 0 bases; bases outside gene matches: 7. Looked up from germline, CDR1 is MNHEY and CDR2 is SMNVEV (reference sequence). CDR3 bases: TGTGCCAGCAGTTTACCTGGACTAGCGGGGGACCCCTCCTACAATGAGCAGTTCTTC. Translating gives CASSLPGLAGDPSYNEQFF.

The J gene is TRBJ2-7, the V gene TRBV28; 13 nucleotides match TRBD2. Unmatched junction bases numbered 4, after V lost 6 bases and J lost 2 bases. Per germline, CDR1 MDHEN and CDR2 SYDVKM. The CDR3 contains 15 residues. CDR3: CASRVTSGGTYEQYF. The CDR3 nucleotides read TGTGCCAGCAGGGTGACTAGCGGGGGGACCTACGAGCAGTACTTC.

The rearrangement joins TRBV29-1 to TRBJ2-3; the match to TRBD1 covers 7 bases. Germline V gene sequence: CDR1 SQVTM, CDR2 ANQGSEA. Germline trimming cut 8 bases from V and 1 base from J; bases unmatched to any gene: 6. There are 13 residues in the CDR3. CDR3 residues: CSSKGTGTDTQYF. The CDR3 DNA follows: TGCAGCAGTAAGGGGACAGGCACAGATACGCAGTATTTT.

The chain links TRBV11-2 to TRBJ2-3; 8 bases match TRBD2. This CDR3 comprises 15 residues. Germline values: CDR1 SGHAT, CDR2 FQNNGV. V lost 3 bases to trimming and J lost 9 bases; unmatched junction nucleotides: 11. CDR3 sequence (DNA): TGTGCCAGCAGCTTCCCGGGACTAGGCGGGCAGACGCAGTATTTT. It yields the protein CASSFPGLGGQTQYF.

The rearrangement links TRBV7-9 to TRBJ1-2; D is uncertain. Trimming took 1 base from V and 2 from J, leaving 8 bases between them. The length of the CDR3 is 14 residues. Germline CDR1 and CDR2: SEHNR and FQNEAQ (reference sequence). For the CDR3, the DNA is TGTGCCAGCAGCTTAGACGCAGCAAACTATGGCTACACCTTC. Amino acid sequence: CASSLDAANYGYTF.

This clone was counted a single time. The chain uses TRBV4-1 and TRBJ2-1; no clear D gene. The CDR3 is 17 residues long. CDR1 MGHRA and CDR2 YSYEKL come from the germline V gene. The V gene lost 3 bases and the J gene lost 4 bases, with 19 bases spanning the gap. Here the CDR3 DNA reads TGCGCCAGCAGCCATCCGTACGAAGGAGTAGGTTACAATGAGCAGTTCTTC. Translation gives CASSHPYEGVGYNEQFF.

A single count supports this clone. This rearrangement joins TRBV19 to TRBJ1-6; D not resolved. The ends were cut back, 4 bases at V and 2 bases at J, with 6 bases in the middle. The CDR3 has 14 residues. The germline V gene encodes CDR1 LNHDA and CDR2 SQIVND (reference sequence). CDR3 nucleotide sequence: TGTGCCAGTAGTAGTGGGGCCTATAATTCACCCCTCCACTTT. Translated, it gives CASSSGAYNSPLHF.

The chain recombines TRBV11-3 with TRBJ2-6; D call uncertain. CDR1 is SGHNT, CDR2 YENEEA, per germline. Deletions cut 2 bases from V and 0 bases from J, with 14 bases between. The CDR3 runs to 18 residues. CDR3 in amino acids: CASSLSSNMSSGANVLTF. CDR3 nucleotide sequence: TGTGCCAGCAGCTTATCCTCCAATATGAGCTCTGGGGCCAACGTCCTGACTTTC.

This clone was seen more than once but under ten times. The genes are TRBV10-3 and TRBJ2-7; D unresolved. Per germline, CDR1 ENHRY and CDR2 SYGVKD. V lost 6 bases, J lost 4 bases, and 16 bases lay in between. The length of the CDR3 is 14 residues. CDR3 nucleotides: TGTGCCATCAGGAACCCGGACGGCTCGTACGAGCAGTACTTC. Its protein is CAIRNPDGSYEQYF.

V is TRBV18 and J is TRBJ2-1, with a weak D call TRBD2 (6 bases). There are 14 residues in the CDR3. The V and J ends lost 1 base and 13 bases respectively, with 17 bases between them. From germline, CDR1 is KGHSH and CDR2 LQKENI. CDR3 sequence: CASSPLDSAGLQFF. CDR3 nucleotide sequence: TGTGCCAGCTCACCACTTGACTCCGCGGGACTTCAGTTCTTC.

The gene calls are TRBV5-1 and TRBJ1-6; TRBD1 aligns across 7 bases. Unmatched junction bases numbered 8, after V lost 2 bases and J lost 6 bases. The CDR3 extends over 16 amino acids. Germline assignment: CDR1 SGHRS and CDR2 YFSETQ. CDR3 loop: CASSLPNNRGNSPLHF. The CDR3 DNA reads TGCGCCAGCAGCTTACCCAACAACAGGGGTAATTCACCCCTCCACTTT.

The chain has TRBV6-5 and TRBJ1-2; D gene uncertain. The CDR3 loop spans 14 amino acids. The ends were cut back, 0 bases at V and 4 bases at J, with 9 bases in the middle. Germline values: CDR1 MNHEY, CDR2 SVGAGI. In DNA, the CDR3 is TGTGCCAGCAGTTACTCGATTGGGTCCTATGGCTACACCTTC. This codes for CASSYSIGSYGYTF.